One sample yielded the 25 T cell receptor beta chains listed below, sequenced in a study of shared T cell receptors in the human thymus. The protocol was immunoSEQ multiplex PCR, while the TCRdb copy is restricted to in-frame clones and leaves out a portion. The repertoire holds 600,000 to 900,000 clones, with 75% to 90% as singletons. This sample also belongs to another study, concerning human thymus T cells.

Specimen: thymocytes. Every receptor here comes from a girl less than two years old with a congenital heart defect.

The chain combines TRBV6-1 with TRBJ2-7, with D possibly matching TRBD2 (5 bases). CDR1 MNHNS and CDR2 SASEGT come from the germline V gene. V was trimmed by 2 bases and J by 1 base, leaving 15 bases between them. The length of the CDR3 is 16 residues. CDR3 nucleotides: TGTGCCAGCAGTGAAAGTGAGGGAGCCTTATCCTACGAGCAGTACTTC. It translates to CASSESEGALSYEQYF.

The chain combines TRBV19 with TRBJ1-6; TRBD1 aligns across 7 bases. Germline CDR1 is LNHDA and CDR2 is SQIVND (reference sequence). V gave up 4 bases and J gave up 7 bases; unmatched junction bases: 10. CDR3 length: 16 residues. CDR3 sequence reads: CASSRPPQGKNSPLHF. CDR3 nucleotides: TGTGCCAGTAGTAGACCTCCACAGGGGAAAAATTCACCCCTCCACTTT.

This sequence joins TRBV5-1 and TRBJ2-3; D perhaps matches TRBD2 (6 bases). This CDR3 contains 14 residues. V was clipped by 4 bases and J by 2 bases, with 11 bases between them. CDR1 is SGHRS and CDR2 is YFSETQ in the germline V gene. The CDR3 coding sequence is TGCGCCAGCAGCCCGGGGGACTCCACAGATACGCAGTATTTT. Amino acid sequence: CASSPGDSTDTQYF.

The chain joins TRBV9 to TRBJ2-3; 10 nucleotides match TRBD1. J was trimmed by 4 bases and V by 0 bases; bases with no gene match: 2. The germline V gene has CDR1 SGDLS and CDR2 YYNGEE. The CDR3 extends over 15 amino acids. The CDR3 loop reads CASSVAGTGADTQYF. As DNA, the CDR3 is TGTGCCAGCAGCGTAGCTGGGACAGGGGCAGATACGCAGTATTTT.

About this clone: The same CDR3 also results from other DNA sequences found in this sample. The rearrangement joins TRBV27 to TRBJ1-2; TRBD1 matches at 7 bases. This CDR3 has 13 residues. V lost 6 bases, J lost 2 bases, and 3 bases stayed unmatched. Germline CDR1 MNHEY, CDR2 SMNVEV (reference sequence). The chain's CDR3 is CASSPRGNYGYTF. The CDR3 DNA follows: TGTGCCAGCAGCCCCAGGGGGAACTATGGCTACACCTTC.

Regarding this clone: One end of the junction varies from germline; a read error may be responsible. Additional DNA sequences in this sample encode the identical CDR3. In DNA form, the CDR3 reads TGTGCCAGCTCACCACTCTCCGGCGGGCCCTCCTACGAGCAATACTTC. Its translation is CASSPLSGGPSYEQYF. The chain combines TRBV18 with TRBJ2-7; maybe TRBD2 (5 bases). Germline V gives CDR1 KGHSH, CDR2 LQKENI. The CDR3 contains 16 residues. Drawing the rest from reference TRBV18 and TRBJ2-7, the complete variable domain is NAGVMQNPRHLVRRRGQEARLRCSPMKGHSHVYWYRQLPEEGLKFMVYLQKENIIDESGMPKERFSAEFPKEGPSILRIQQVVRGDSAAYFCASSPLSGGPSYEQYFGPGTRLTVT.

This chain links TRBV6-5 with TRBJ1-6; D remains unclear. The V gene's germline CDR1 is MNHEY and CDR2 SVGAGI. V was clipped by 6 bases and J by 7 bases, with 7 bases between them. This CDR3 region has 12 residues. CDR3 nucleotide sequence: TGTGCCAGCAGCGGCGGCAATTCACCCCTCCACTTT. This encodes CASSGGNSPLHF.

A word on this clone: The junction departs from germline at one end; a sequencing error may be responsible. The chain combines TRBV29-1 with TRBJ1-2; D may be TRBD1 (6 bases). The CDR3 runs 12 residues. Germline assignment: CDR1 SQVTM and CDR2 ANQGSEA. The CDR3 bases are TGCAGCATTGGATCAGGGGTCGAAGGGTTCCCCTTC. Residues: CSIGSGVEGFPF.

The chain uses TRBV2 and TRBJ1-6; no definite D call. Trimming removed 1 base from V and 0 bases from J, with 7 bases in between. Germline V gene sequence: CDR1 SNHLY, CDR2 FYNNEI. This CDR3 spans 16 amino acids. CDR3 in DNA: TGTGCCAGCAGTGAAGGGGCCAGCTCCTATAATTCACCCCTCCACTTT. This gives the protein CASSEGASSYNSPLHF.

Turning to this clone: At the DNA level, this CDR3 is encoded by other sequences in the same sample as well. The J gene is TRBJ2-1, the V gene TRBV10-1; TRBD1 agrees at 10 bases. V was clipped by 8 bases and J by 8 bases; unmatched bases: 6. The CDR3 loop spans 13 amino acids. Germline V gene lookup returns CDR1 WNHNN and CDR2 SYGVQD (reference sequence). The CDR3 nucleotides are TGCGCCAGCTCCGGGACAGGGGACGATGAGCAGTTCTTC. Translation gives CASSGTGDDEQFF.

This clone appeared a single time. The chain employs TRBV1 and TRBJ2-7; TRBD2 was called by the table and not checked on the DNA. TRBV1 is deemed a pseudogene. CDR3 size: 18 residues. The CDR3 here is CTSSQDWRNRDPSYEQYF. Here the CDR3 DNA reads TGCACCAGCAGCCAAGATTGGAGGAACCGGGATCCCTCCTACGAGCAGTACTTC.

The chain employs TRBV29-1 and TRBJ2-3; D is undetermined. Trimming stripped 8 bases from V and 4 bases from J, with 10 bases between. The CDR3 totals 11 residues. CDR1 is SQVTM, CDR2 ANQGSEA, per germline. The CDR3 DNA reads TGCAGCTCTAGTCAAGCAGATACGCAGTATTTT. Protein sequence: CSSSQADTQYF.

CDR3 region: CASRMLNSGETRPDTQYF. For the CDR3, the DNA is TGTGCCAGCAGGATGCTAAATAGCGGGGAGACCCGACCAGATACGCAGTATTTT. J is TRBJ2-3 and V is TRBV7-2; 8 nucleotides agree with TRBD2. The CDR3 has 18 amino acids. The germline V gene encodes CDR1 SGHTA and CDR2 FQGNSA. V dropped 6 bases and J dropped 4; count of bases not matched to a gene: 18.

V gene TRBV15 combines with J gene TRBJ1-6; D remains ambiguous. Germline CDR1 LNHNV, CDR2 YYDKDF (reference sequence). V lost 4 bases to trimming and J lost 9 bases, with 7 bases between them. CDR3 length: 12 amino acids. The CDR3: CATSTGSSPLHF. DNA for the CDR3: TGTGCCACCAGCACCGGGAGTTCACCCCTCCACTTT.

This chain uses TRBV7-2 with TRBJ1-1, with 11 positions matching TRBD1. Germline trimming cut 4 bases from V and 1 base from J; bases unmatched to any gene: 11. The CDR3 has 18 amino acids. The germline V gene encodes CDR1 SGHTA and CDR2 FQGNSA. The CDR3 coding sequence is TGTGCCAGCAGCTCGTCCCGGGACAGGGGGGGTGAGAACACTGAAGCTTTCTTT. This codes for CASSSSRDRGGENTEAFF.

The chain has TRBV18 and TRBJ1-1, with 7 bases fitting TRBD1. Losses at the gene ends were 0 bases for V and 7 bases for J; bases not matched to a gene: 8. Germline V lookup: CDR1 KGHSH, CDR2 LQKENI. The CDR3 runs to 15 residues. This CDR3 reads CASSPPKGQAIEAFF. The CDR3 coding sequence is TGTGCCAGCTCACCACCGAAAGGACAGGCAATTGAAGCTTTCTTT.

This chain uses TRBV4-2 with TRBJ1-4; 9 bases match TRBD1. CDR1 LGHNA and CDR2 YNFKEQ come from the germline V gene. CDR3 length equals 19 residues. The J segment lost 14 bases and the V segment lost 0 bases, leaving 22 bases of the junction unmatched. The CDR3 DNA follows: TGTGCCAGCAGCCAAGAAATTAGGCCGTTAACAGGGGGCAGGGGTTTCCTGTTTTTT. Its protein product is CASSQEIRPLTGGRGFLFF.

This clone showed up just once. CDR3 DNA: TGTGCCAGCAGCCCAGGGGACCCGGGACATCGTTTCACAGATACGCAGTATTTT. Amino acids: CASSPGDPGHRFTDTQYF. This chain links TRBV7-3 with TRBJ2-3, with a weak D call TRBD1 (6 bases). This CDR3 contains 18 residues. The ends were cut back, 5 bases at V and 2 bases at J, with 23 bases in the middle. The V gene's germline CDR1 is SGHTA and CDR2 FQGTGA. The complete variable domain, with remaining parts taken from reference TRBV7-3 and TRBJ2-3, reads GAGVSQTPSNKVTEKGKYVELRCDPISGHTALYWYRQSLGQGPEFLIYFQGTGAADDSGLPNDRFFAVRPEGSVSTLKIQRTERGDSAVYLCASSPGDPGHRFTDTQYFGPGTRLTVL.

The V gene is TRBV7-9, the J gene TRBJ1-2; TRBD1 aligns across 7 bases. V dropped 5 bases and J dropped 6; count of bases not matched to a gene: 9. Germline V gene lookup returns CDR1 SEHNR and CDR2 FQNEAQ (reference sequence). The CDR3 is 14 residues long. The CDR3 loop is CASSPGTVVDGYTF. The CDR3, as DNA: TGTGCCAGCAGCCCCGGGACAGTCGTGGATGGCTACACCTTC.

CDR3 region: CASSKAPSTWRQPQHF. The CDR3 DNA follows: TGTGCCAGCAGCAAAGCCCCTAGTACGTGGCGTCAGCCCCAGCATTTT. The V and J genes are TRBV21-1 and TRBJ1-5. TRBV21-1 counts as a pseudogene. This CDR3 is 16 amino acids long.

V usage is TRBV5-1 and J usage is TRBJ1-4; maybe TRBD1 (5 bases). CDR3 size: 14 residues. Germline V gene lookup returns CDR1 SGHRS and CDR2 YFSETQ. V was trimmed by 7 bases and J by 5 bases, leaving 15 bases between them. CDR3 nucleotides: TGCGCCAGCCGATCTGAGCAGGGAAATGAAAAACTGTTTTTT. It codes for CASRSEQGNEKLFF.

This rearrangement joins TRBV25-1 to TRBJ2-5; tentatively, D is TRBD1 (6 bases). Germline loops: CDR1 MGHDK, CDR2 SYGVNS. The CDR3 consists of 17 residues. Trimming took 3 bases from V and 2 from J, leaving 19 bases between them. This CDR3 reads CASSDLPGHGLQETQYF. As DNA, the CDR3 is TGTGCCAGCAGTGACTTACCGGGACATGGGCTACAAGAGACCCAGTACTTC.

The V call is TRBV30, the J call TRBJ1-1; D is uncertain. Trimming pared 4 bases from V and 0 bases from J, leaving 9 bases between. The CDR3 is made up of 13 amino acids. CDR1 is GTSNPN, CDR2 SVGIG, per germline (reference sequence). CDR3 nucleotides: TGTGCCTGGAAATATTATATGAACACTGAAGCTTTCTTT. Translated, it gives CAWKYYMNTEAFF.

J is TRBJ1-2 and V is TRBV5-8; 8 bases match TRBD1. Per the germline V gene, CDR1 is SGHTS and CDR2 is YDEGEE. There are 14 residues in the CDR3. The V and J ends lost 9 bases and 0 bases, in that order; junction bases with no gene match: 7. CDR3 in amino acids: CATLGQAPNYGYTF. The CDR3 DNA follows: TGTGCCACCCTGGGACAGGCTCCTAACTATGGCTACACCTTC.

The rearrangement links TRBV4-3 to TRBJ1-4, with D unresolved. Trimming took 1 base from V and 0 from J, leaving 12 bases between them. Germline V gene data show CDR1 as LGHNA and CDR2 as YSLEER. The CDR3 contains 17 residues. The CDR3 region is CASSQALRGSTNEKLFF. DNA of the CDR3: TGCGCCAGCAGCCAAGCTCTTCGGGGTTCAACTAATGAAAAACTGTTTTTT.